Listed below are T cell receptor beta chains from one sample, sequenced in a study of blood T cell repertoires in COVID-19. Repertoires were generated with immunoSEQ multiplex PCR, while TCRdb's copy carries only in-frame clones and drops some. Among hundreds of thousands of clones listed, 88% were seen once. The sequencing input was peripheral blood. Source of these receptors: a woman between 65 and 79 years old with COVID-19, enrolled during active disease. Both conserved end residues are part of each CDR3. The order of the fields is clone size, D gene, V gene, J gene, CDR3 DNA, CDR3 protein. The D gene is left open where the match is weak. A clone size is listed for some rows: how often the clone was seen (once, few, many), or a class if it is expanded.

once	NA	TRBV5-8	TRBJ1-3	TGTGCCAGCAGCGCCGGGACAAGCTCTGGAAACACCATATATTTT	CASSAGTSSGNTIYF
NA	NA	TRBV27	TRBJ1-6	TGTGCCAGCTCTTATACGACAAATTCACCCCTCCACTTT	CASSYTTNSPLHF
NA	NA	TRBV6-5	TRBJ2-1	TGTGCCACCCCCCGAGGAAATGAGCAGTTCTTC	CATPRGNEQFF
NA	TRBD1	TRBV25-1	TRBJ2-1	TGTGCCAGCGCTACCCGACAGGGGGGTCATGAGCAGTTCTTC	CASATRQGGHEQFF
NA	TRBD1	TRBV7-9	TRBJ1-1	TGTGCCAGCAGCCCCCGGACAGGGGAGATGAACACTGAAGCTTTCTTT	CASSPRTGEMNTEAFF
NA	NA	TRBV27	TRBJ1-5	TGTGCCAGCAGTTGGGGGCGGAGCAATCAGCCCCAGCATTTT	CASSWGRSNQPQHF
NA	NA	TRBV18	TRBJ1-1	TGTGCCAGCTCACCATGGGGCAACGAAGCTTTCTTT	CASSPWGNEAFF
NA	TRBD1	TRBV5-1	TRBJ2-2	TGCGCCAGCAGCCGACAGGGGGGTACCGGGGAGCTGTTTTTT	CASSRQGGTGELFF
NA	NA	TRBV7-9	TRBJ2-3	TGTGCCAGCAGCTTGGGTCAGGGTAACCGGGGCACAGATACGCAGTATTTT	CASSLGQGNRGTDTQYF
NA	TRBD1	TRBV10-3	TRBJ1-5	TGTGCCATCAGTGTAGGATTCGGGACAGGGGTTCAGCCCCAGCATTTT	CAISVGFGTGVQPQHF
NA	NA	TRBV30	TRBJ2-3	TGTGCCTGGAGTCCTCAGCGGCCCACAGATACGCAGTATTTT	CAWSPQRPTDTQYF
NA	TRBD2	TRBV7-2	TRBJ2-3	TGTGCCAGCAGCTTAGATAGCGGGGGTAGCACAGATACGCAGTATTTT	CASSLDSGGSTDTQYF
NA	TRBD1	TRBV28	TRBJ1-5	TGTGCCAGCAGTTTCCTTACGGGGGACAGCGGAGGAAAGCATTTT	CASSFLTGDSGGKHF
NA	TRBD1	TRBV6-5	TRBJ2-7	TGTGCCAGCAGGGAGCCGGGACAGGGGATGGACGAGCAGTACTTC	CASREPGQGMDEQYF
once	NA	TRBV9	TRBJ1-1	TGTGCCAGCAGCCAAGACCAGGGAGGGGACGGTTACGACACTGAAGCTTTCTTT	CASSQDQGGDGYDTEAFF
NA	TRBD1	TRBV30	TRBJ1-3	TGTGCCTGGAGTGTTGCAGGGGGCATCACTGGAAACACCATATATTTT	CAWSVAGGITGNTIYF
NA	TRBD1	TRBV27	TRBJ2-2	TGTGCCAGCAGCCTCGGGACAGGGGCCGGGGAGCTGTTTTTT	CASSLGTGAGELFF
NA	NA	TRBV28	TRBJ1-1	TGTGCCAGCAGTTTTAGCCACACTGAAGCTTTCTTT	CASSFSHTEAFF
once	NA	TRBV19	TRBJ2-7	TGTGCCAGTAGTATCGGCGGGGGCACCTACGAGCAGTACTTC	CASSIGGGTYEQYF
NA	TRBD2	TRBV5-1	TRBJ2-1	TGCGCCAGCAGCTTGGGCTCTGGGCTAGCGGGAGGCAATGAGCAGTTCTTC	CASSLGSGLAGGNEQFF
NA	TRBD1	TRBV12-3/TRBV12-4	TRBJ1-2	TGTGCCAGTAATCAGGGGGCCTATGGCTACACCTTC	CASNQGAYGYTF
NA	TRBD1	TRBV19	TRBJ2-2	TGTGCCAGTAGTATACAGGGGGTGAACACCGGGGAGCTGTTTTTT	CASSIQGVNTGELFF
NA	TRBD2	TRBV7-2	TRBJ2-1	TGTGCCAGCAGCTTCGTAGCGGGAGGGCAGGGGAATGAGCAGTTCTTC	CASSFVAGGQGNEQFF
NA	TRBD1	TRBV7-2	TRBJ1-2	TGTGCCAGCAGCGGGGACAGGGGGAAGGCTAACTATGGCTACACCTTC	CASSGDRGKANYGYTF
NA	TRBD1	TRBV3-1/TRBV3-2	TRBJ1-4	TGTGCCAGCAGCCAAGGTGGCAGGGGGAATGAAAAACTGTTTTTT	CASSQGGRGNEKLFF
NA	NA	TRBV20-1	TRBJ1-2	TGCAGCCAAAGAGAGGGCTACACCTTC	CSQREGYTF
NA	NA	TRBV30	TRBJ1-3	TGTGCCTGGGCCAGAAGTGGAAACACCATATATTTT	CAWARSGNTIYF
NA	NA	TRBV6-5	TRBJ1-1	TGTGCCAGCAGTTCCTTTTGGACAGTCCGAAACACTGAAGCTTTCTTT	CASSSFWTVRNTEAFF
NA	NA	TRBV19	TRBJ1-1	TGTGCCAGTAGTACTGACAGGATCAACACTGAAGCTTTCTTT	CASSTDRINTEAFF
NA	TRBD1	TRBV29-1	TRBJ1-2	TGCATCACCCGGACAGGGCACGGCTATGGCTACACCTTC	CITRTGHGYGYTF
NA	NA	TRBV7-9	TRBJ2-1	TGTGCCAGCAGCCCCTCCGGGACATTAGTGTACAATGAGCAGTTCTTC	CASSPSGTLVYNEQFF
NA	TRBD1	TRBV12-5	TRBJ1-6	TGTGCTAGTGGTTTCCCCTCTTTTTCGGGACAGGGGACCGAGGGGCGGTGGGATTCACCCCTCCACTTT	CASGFPSFSGQGTEGRWDSPLHF
NA	NA	TRBV28	TRBJ2-7	TGTGCCAGCAGAGTGGGGGGGGCTAGCGGTAGCTCCTACGAGCAGTACTTC	CASRVGGASGSSYEQYF
NA	TRBD1	TRBV29-1	TRBJ1-4	TGCAGCGGAACTCCGGGACAGTCTAATGAAAAACTGTTTTTT	CSGTPGQSNEKLFF
NA	TRBD1	TRBV28	TRBJ1-6	TGTGCCAGCAGTTTAAGTAGGACAGGGTATGACAATTCACCCCTCCACTTT	CASSLSRTGYDNSPLHF
NA	NA	TRBV25-1	TRBJ1-6	TGTGCCAGCAGTGAATATTATTCCGGGCTGGGGCGTTCACCCCTCCACTTT	CASSEYYSGLGRSPLHF
few	NA	TRBV6-1	TRBJ2-2	TGTGCCAGCAGTGAAGCGTTGGCGGGATCGGTTGGCACCGGGGAGCTGTTTTTT	CASSEALAGSVGTGELFF
NA	NA	TRBV6-1	TRBJ2-7	TGTGCCAGCAGTGAATATCCGCGGGTGGTCTCCTACGAGCAGTACTTC	CASSEYPRVVSYEQYF
few	NA	TRBV10-3	TRBJ1-2	TGTGCCATCAGGCCAGGCACCGGGGATGGCTACACCTTC	CAIRPGTGDGYTF
NA	NA	TRBV12-3/TRBV12-4	TRBJ1-1	TGTGCCAGCAGGGGGGACTCTGAAGCTTTCTTT	CASRGDSEAFF
NA	NA	TRBV25-1	TRBJ1-6	TGTGCCAGCAGGTTTTACGAGAATTCACCCCTCCACTTT	CASRFYENSPLHF
NA	TRBD1	TRBV7-9	TRBJ1-2	TGTGCCAGCAGCTTAGTGGGACAGGGGATGTGGGGCTACACCTTC	CASSLVGQGMWGYTF
few	NA	TRBV5-1	TRBJ2-7	TGCGCCAGCAGCTTGGAGGGGCACGTCTCCTACGAGCAGTACTTC	CASSLEGHVSYEQYF
NA	NA	TRBV28	TRBJ1-6	TGTGCCAGCACCCTCGGGGGGTTTAATTCACCCCTCCACTTT	CASTLGGFNSPLHF
NA	NA	TRBV28	TRBJ2-7	TGTGCCAGCAGCCCAACAGACTACGAGCAGTACTTC	CASSPTDYEQYF
NA	NA	TRBV2	TRBJ1-3	TGTGCCAGCAGCCAGGACATCCTCTCTGGAAACACCATATATTTT	CASSQDILSGNTIYF
once	NA	TRBV7-6	TRBJ1-1	TGTGCCAGCAGCTCACAGGGTGCTGGGAACACTGAAGCTTTCTTT	CASSSQGAGNTEAFF
NA	NA	TRBV28	TRBJ2-7	TGTGCCAGCACCCTCGCCGCGGGGGAGCAGTACTTC	CASTLAAGEQYF
NA	TRBD2	TRBV7-2	TRBJ2-7	TGTGCCAGCAGCTTAGGGGGGACTAGCGGGGTAACCTACGAGCAGTACTTC	CASSLGGTSGVTYEQYF
NA	TRBD1	TRBV19	TRBJ2-3	TGTGCCAGCGACAGGGGGCGTCAAGATACGCAGTATTTT	CASDRGRQDTQYF
NA	NA	TRBV7-3	TRBJ2-5	TGTGCCAGCAGCTTAATAGTTGGAGAGACCCAGTACTTC	CASSLIVGETQYF
NA	TRBD1	TRBV6-6	TRBJ2-1	TGTGCCAGCAGTTACGGCGGGACAGGGCCCAATAGGGAGCAGTTCTTC	CASSYGGTGPNREQFF
once	TRBD1	TRBV2	TRBJ1-6	TGTGCCAGCAGGGACAGGAGATCACCCCTCCACTTT	CASRDRRSPLHF
NA	TRBD2	TRBV7-8	TRBJ2-1	TGTGCCAGCAGCTTACGGCGGGAGGGGGTCTACAATGAGCAGTTCTTC	CASSLRREGVYNEQFF
NA	NA	TRBV3-1/TRBV3-2	TRBJ2-7	TGTGCCAGCAGCCAGAGTTACTACGAGCAGTACTTC	CASSQSYYEQYF
NA	NA	TRBV28	TRBJ1-5	TGTGCCAGCAGTTTAGAGGTGTCAGGGGGCAATCAGCCCCAGCATTTT	CASSLEVSGGNQPQHF
NA	TRBD1	TRBV5-6	TRBJ2-5	TGTGCCAGCAGCTTGAACGACAGGGGTTGGGAGACCCAGTACTTC	CASSLNDRGWETQYF
NA	TRBD2	TRBV9	TRBJ2-5	TGTGCCAGCAGCGTAGGCGGGACTAGCGGGGCTACCCAGTACTTC	CASSVGGTSGATQYF